The clone carrying this TCR beta chain came up a few times. Its target is not known. The sample is drawn from a study of glioma-infiltrating T cells. Study conclusions and caveats: Gliomas, especially low-grade, showed above-expected tissue-blood divergence; non-neoplastic patients showed below.

Amplification of TCR alpha and beta CDR3 regions from RNA used iRepertoire nested multiplex PCR. Each CDR3 protein gets one entry after TCRdb re-called the multiplex PCR reads with MiXCR. The data show roughly 200,000 distinct CDR3 sequences, about 40% seen once. The CDR3 contains 17 residues. Germline CDR1 SGHTA, CDR2 FQGNSA. The V and J ends lost 4 bases and 6 bases, in that order; junction bases with no gene match: 15. The sequencing input was glioma tissue, nonneoplastic brain tissue, or PBMCs (not recorded which). This receptor was identified in a human donor with low-grade glioma or glioblastoma, undergoing nonglioma brain surgery, or in good health (not recorded which). The chain is built from TRBV7-2 and TRBJ2-3, with 8 bases fitting TRBD2. The CDR3 here is CASSSPPGSGSRDTQYF. The CDR3 DNA reads TGTGCCAGCAGCTCCCCGCCCGGGAGCGGGAGTAGGGATACGCAGTATTTT. Together with reference TRBV7-2 and TRBJ2-3, the CDR3 gives the full variable domain: GAGVSQSPSNKVTEKGKDVELRCDPISGHTALYWYRQSLGQGLEFLIYFQGNSAPDKSGLPSDRFSAERTGGSVSTLTIQRTQQEDSAVYLCASSSPPGSGSRDTQYFGPGTRLTVL.